Listed below are T cell receptor beta chains from one sample, sequenced in a study of T cells in Graves' hyperthyroidism and ophthalmopathy. Each CDR3 protein gets one entry after TCRdb re-called the multiplex PCR reads with MiXCR. The data show approximately 700,000 distinct CDR3 sequences, nearly 45% seen once. Sequencing used peripheral blood or thyroid tissue (not recorded which). The receptors shown here come from an adult man with Graves' disease, either hyperthyroidism or ophthalmopathy (not recorded which). CDR3s include the opening cysteine and the closing phenylalanine or tryptophan. A D gene is named only where the DNA matches it firmly. Only some rows state a clone size, as once, few, many or a class for expanded clones.

length	V	size	D	J	CDR3	DNA
13	TRBV6-5	many	.	TRBJ1-5	CASSGEGSQPQHF	TGTGCCAGCAGCGGAGAGGGGAGTCAGCCCCAGCATTTT
10	TRBV20-1	many	.	TRBJ2-5	CSARRETQYF	TGCAGTGCTAGACGAGAGACCCAGTACTTC
16	TRBV7-9	.	TRBD1	TRBJ1-2	CASSPTGTGSLQGYTF	TGTGCCAGCAGCCCCACGGGGACAGGGAGTTTGCAAGGCTACACCTTC
15	TRBV7-2	.	.	TRBJ2-7	CASSQGFGLTYEQYF	TGTGCCAGCAGCCAAGGATTTGGACTTACCTACGAGCAGTACTTC
15	TRBV7-9	few	TRBD1	TRBJ1-2	CASSLGPTGFDGYTF	TGTGCCAGCAGCTTAGGCCCGACAGGGTTCGATGGCTACACCTTC
11	TRBV29-1	many	.	TRBJ1-2	CSATGGAGYTF	TGCAGCGCAACAGGTGGCGCTGGCTACACCTTC
12	TRBV25-1	once	.	TRBJ1-1	CASSLSLTAAFF	TGTGCCAGCAGTTTATCCCTGACAGCAGCTTTCTTT
16	TRBV2	.	.	TRBJ1-1	CASSSPPVPMRTEAFF	TGTGCCAGCAGTTCCCCCCCGGTGCCTATGCGGACTGAAGCTTTCTTT
16	TRBV20-1	.	TRBD1	TRBJ1-5	CSANRDRGIPNQPQHF	TGCAGTGCTAACCGGGACAGGGGAATACCCAATCAGCCCCAGCATTTT
15	TRBV7-3	many	TRBD1	TRBJ1-5	CASSWGTGSNQPQHF	TGTGCCAGCAGCTGGGGGACAGGGAGCAATCAGCCCCAGCATTTT
15	TRBV12-3/TRBV12-4	many	TRBD1	TRBJ1-5	CASSLSTGGNQPQHF	TGTGCCAGCAGTTTATCGACAGGGGGCAATCAGCCCCAGCATTTT
12	TRBV7-2	.	TRBD1	TRBJ1-2	CASSDRALGYTF	TGTGCCAGCAGTGACAGGGCTTTAGGCTACACCTTC
14	TRBV7-2	.	TRBD1	TRBJ1-3	CASSQVGQGNTIYF	TGCGCCAGCAGCCAAGTGGGACAGGGAAACACCATATATTTT
15	TRBV20-1	few	.	TRBJ1-5	CSAAGTSDSNQPQHF	TGCAGTGCTGCTGGGACATCGGATAGCAATCAGCCCCAGCATTTT
14	TRBV5-1	.	TRBD1	TRBJ1-6	CASSGGQENSPLHF	TGCGCCAGCAGTGGCGGACAGGAGAATTCACCCCTCCACTTT
13	TRBV24-1	few	.	TRBJ2-7	CATYLECHYEQYF	TGTGCCACCTACTTAGAGTGCCACTACGAGCAGTACTTC